The 28 T cell receptor beta chains below come from one sample, sequenced in a study of post-analysis software for immune sequencing data. Study results and caveats: Compared with controls, patients had more of about five TRBV segments, including TRBV5-6, TRBV5-1 and TRBV20-1.

Their specific antigens are unknown. Unique-molecular-identifier-tagged TCR beta cDNA libraries were used. Using its own MiXCR run on the PCR reads, TCRdb lists one record per CDR3 protein. Of some 240,000 distinct CDR3 sequences listed, about 38% are singletons. The sequenced sample consisted of blood. Receptor source: a girl aged 10 to 17 with multiple sclerosis.

This clonotype has just a few counts. The chain joins TRBV5-6 to TRBJ1-1, with unresolved D. CDR1 SGHDT and CDR2 YYEEEE come from the germline V gene. CDR3 length: 13 amino acids. Trimming left V 4 bases short and J 4 bases short, with 11 bases between. As DNA, the CDR3 is TGTGCCAGCAGCGGGGAGGTGGGCACTGAAGCTTTCTTT. Encoded protein: CASSGEVGTEAFF.

CDR3 loop: CASSLRIGAFEQYF. The CDR3 nucleotides are TGTGCCAGCAGCTTAAGAATCGGAGCGTTCGAGCAGTACTTC. V and J are TRBV7-8 and TRBJ2-7, with D unclear. From germline, CDR1 is SGHVS and CDR2 FQNEAQ. Deletions cut 2 bases from V and 6 bases from J, with 14 bases between. The CDR3 is 14 amino acids.

This clonotype was detected ten times or more. This sequence joins TRBV20-1 and TRBJ2-1; 8 bases agree with TRBD2. This CDR3 has 15 residues. Germline V gene lookup returns CDR1 DFQATT and CDR2 SNEGSKA (reference sequence). J was trimmed by 3 bases and V by 0 bases; bases with no gene match: 4. This CDR3 reads CSARDLGLDYNEQFF. The CDR3 nucleotides read TGCAGTGCTAGAGATCTGGGACTAGACTACAATGAGCAGTTCTTC.

The table lists this clonotype with many counts. This chain joins TRBV27 and TRBJ2-5; D gene uncertain. Germline lookup yields CDR1 MNHEY and CDR2 SMNVEV (reference sequence). Trimming took 0 bases from V and 0 from J, leaving 5 bases between them. This CDR3 comprises 14 residues. CDR3 in DNA: TGTGCCAGCAGTTTATCCCCGTACCAAGAGACCCAGTACTTC. Protein: CASSLSPYQETQYF.

Note on this clonotype: One end of the junction fails to match germline, which may point to a read error. The chain couples TRBV5-6 to TRBJ1-2; D gene uncertain. The germline CDR1 and CDR2 sequences are SGHDT and YYEEEE. The CDR3 extends over 15 amino acids. The CDR3 loop reads CASSLSWPINYGCTF. The CDR3 nucleotides read TGTGCCAGCAGCTTGTCGTGGCCAATTAACTATGGCTGCACCTTC.

This clonotype has only a few counts. The chain links TRBV7-2 to TRBJ2-3; no reliable D call. This CDR3 region has 13 residues. V gave up 3 bases and J gave up 6 bases, with 10 bases separating them. CDR1 and CDR2 (germline): SGHTA, FQGNSA. CDR3 bases: TGTGCCAGCAGCTTGACGACCGCGGATACGCAGTATTTT. Amino acids: CASSLTTADTQYF.

Concerning this clonotype itself: A read error is possible here, since a much larger clone lies one base away. The rearrangement joins TRBV19 to TRBJ2-5; D not certain. Trimming stripped 7 bases from V and 11 bases from J, with 14 bases between. CDR3 length equals 11 residues. The germline CDR1 and CDR2 sequences are LNHDA and SQIVND (reference sequence). The CDR3 DNA reads as TGTGCCAGTACCGGTCGAAATGAGCAGTACTTC. It codes for CASTGRNEQYF.

This clonotype is a singleton in its sample. A much larger clone differs from this one at a single base, so this may be a read error. The chain couples TRBV20-1 to TRBJ2-4; D is perhaps TRBD1 (5 bases). The CDR3 sequence is 13 residues long. V shed 3 bases and J shed 2 bases, with 8 bases lying between them. The germline V gene has CDR1 DFQATT and CDR2 SNEGSKA (reference sequence). CDR3 protein: CSARTVTKNIQYF. CDR3 bases: TGCAGTGCTAGGACAGTAACCAAAAACATTCAGTACTTC.

This clonotype was seen repeatedly, ten times or more. The V and J genes are TRBV7-9 and TRBJ2-1; D call uncertain. V lost 3 bases and J 4 bases, leaving 7 bases between the germline ends. CDR1 is SEHNR, CDR2 FQNEAQ, per germline (reference sequence). This CDR3 comprises 13 residues. CDR3 sequence: CASSLAPYNEQFF. CDR3 bases: TGTGCCAGCAGCTTGGCACCTTACAATGAGCAGTTCTTC.

As to this clonotype: This may come from a read error, since a much larger clone is one base off. The genes are TRBV5-1 and TRBJ1-4; D uncertain. Germline V gives CDR1 SGHRS, CDR2 YFSETQ. This CDR3 region has 15 residues. The CDR3, as DNA: TGCGCCAGCAGCCCGGTCACGGGCCTTAATAAAAAACTGTTTTTT. Translated, it gives CASSPVTGLNKKLFF.

This clonotype has more than one count but fewer than ten. The chain employs TRBV10-3 and TRBJ1-5; no definite D call. CDR1 and CDR2 from the germline V gene are ENHRY and SYGVKD. CDR3 length: 14 residues. Trimming took 2 bases from V and 2 from J, leaving 7 bases between them. Here the CDR3 reads CAISEAGGNQPQHF. The CDR3 DNA follows: TGTGCCATCAGTGAGGCAGGTGGCAATCAGCCCCAGCATTTT.

This clonotype was counted at least ten times. J is TRBJ2-1 and V is TRBV18, with a weak D call TRBD2 (5 bases). The V gene lost 0 bases and the J gene lost 10 bases, with 13 bases spanning the gap. Germline CDR1 reads KGHSH; CDR2 reads LQKENI. The CDR3 consists of 14 residues. The CDR3, as DNA: TGTGCCAGCTCACCACCGGGTACGAGGGAAGAGCAGTTCTTC. It codes for CASSPPGTREEQFF.

Worth noting for this clonotype: A read error is possible here, since a much larger clone lies one base away. V gene TRBV7-9 combines with J gene TRBJ2-7, with D possibly matching TRBD1 (8 bases). Germline CDR1 SEHNR, CDR2 FQNEAQ (reference sequence). Between the trimmed V and J ends, which lost 5 bases and 7 bases, there was a span of 30 bases. CDR3 length: 18 residues. CDR3 sequence (DNA): TGTGCCAGCAGCCCGAGGGGGGGACAGGAACCCACCTACAATGAGCAGTACTTC. Protein product: CASSPRGGQEPTYNEQYF.

Concerning this clonotype itself: It may be a read error: a sequence one base away is much more abundant. The conserved final phenylalanine or tryptophan is absent from the CDR3, which likely points to a read error. The rearrangement joins TRBV5-1 to TRBJ2-4; 7 nucleotides line up with TRBD2. There are 15 residues in the CDR3. Trimming took 4 bases from V and 6 from J; bases not matched to a gene: 10. The germline V gene has CDR1 SGHRS and CDR2 YFSETQ. CDR3 sequence reads: CASSPRGGEGNIQYC. The DNA for the CDR3 is TGCGCCAGCAGCCCCCGGGGAGGGGAGGGAAACATTCAGTACTGC.

About this clonotype itself: Just one base apart from a much larger clone, this may be a read error. V usage is TRBV6-2 or TRBV6-3 and J usage is TRBJ1-2; 7 bases are shared with TRBD1. The CDR3 contains 13 residues. Germline loops: CDR1 MNHEY, CDR2 SVGEGT. The CDR3 bases are TGTGCCAGCAGGGCGGGACAGAACTGTGGCTACACCTTC. Protein product: CASRAGQNCGYTF.

This clonotype was seen a handful of times. The chain recombines TRBV6-6 with TRBJ1-5, with 9 bases identical to TRBD1. The CDR3 is made up of 17 amino acids. Germline assignment: CDR1 MNHNY and CDR2 SVGAGI (reference sequence). Germline trimming cut 0 bases from V and 7 bases from J; bases unmatched to any gene: 10. In DNA form, the CDR3 reads TGTGCCAGCAGTTACTCGATCCAGGACAGGGGTGGGCAGCCCCAGCATTTT. It yields the protein CASSYSIQDRGGQPQHF.

This clonotype occurred a few times. The rearrangement joins TRBV10-2 to TRBJ1-6; D not certain. CDR1 is WSHSY, CDR2 SAAADI, per germline. The CDR3 is 13 amino acids. V lost 4 bases and J lost 10, with 11 bases in between. DNA of the CDR3: TGCGCCAGCAGTGGAGAGTCTAGCTCACCCCTCCACTTT. This gives the protein CASSGESSSPLHF.

The chain uses TRBV29-1 and TRBJ2-3; D possibly corresponds to TRBD2 (5 bases). Germline CDR1 is SQVTM and CDR2 is ANQGSEA. With 4 bases removed from V and 8 bases from J, the gap between germline ends came to 16 bases. The CDR3 is made up of 13 amino acids. CDR3 nucleotide sequence: TGCAGCGTTGGGGAGTCTCATATCGGTACGCAGTATTTT. This sequence encodes CSVGESHIGTQYF.

This clonotype showed up many times. This sequence joins TRBV7-9 and TRBJ2-5, with TRBD2 matching 9 bases. The ends lost 4 bases at V and 5 bases at J; junction bases unmatched: 5. The CDR3 runs to 14 residues. Germline CDR1 SEHNR, CDR2 FQNEAQ (reference sequence). The CDR3 spells CASSSTSGGETQYF. DNA of the CDR3: TGTGCCAGCAGCTCGACTAGCGGAGGGGAGACCCAGTACTTC.

A remark on this clonotype: This may stem from a read error, because a much larger clone lies one nucleotide away. This chain uses TRBV6-5 with TRBJ1-4, with D unresolved. Germline loops: CDR1 MNHEY, CDR2 SVGAGI. V was trimmed by 7 bases and J by 14 bases, leaving 20 bases between them. This CDR3 comprises 13 residues. The CDR3 spells CASTNGLGHNLFF. CDR3 bases: TGTGCCAGCACCAACGGCCTGGGCCATAACCTGTTTTTT.

This clonotype was seen at least ten times. The chain uses TRBV10-3 and TRBJ2-1; D may match TRBD1 or TRBD2 (5 bases each). Trimming left V 4 bases short and J 5 bases short, with 15 bases between. Germline lookup yields CDR1 ENHRY and CDR2 SYGVKD. CDR3 size: 15 residues. The CDR3 loop is CAISARDGGNNEQFF. CDR3 nucleotides: TGTGCCATCAGTGCCCGGGACGGTGGGAACAATGAGCAGTTCTTC.

Regarding this clonotype: A read error may be the cause here, since a much bigger clone is one base away. The gene calls are TRBV4-1 and TRBJ2-7; weak D call: TRBD1 (5 bases). Germline CDR1 and CDR2: MGHRA and YSYEKL. The CDR3 spans 14 residues. Deletions cut 0 bases from V and 3 bases from J, with 9 bases between. The chain's CDR3 is CASSQEQGCYEQYF. The CDR3 DNA sequence: TGCGCCAGCAGCCAAGAGCAGGGATGCTACGAGCAGTACTTC.

This clonotype appeared many times. V gene TRBV5-1 combines with J gene TRBJ2-1; D is unclear. Germline CDR1 and CDR2: SGHRS and YFSETQ. V lost 0 bases, J lost 6 bases, and 4 bases lay in between. CDR3 length: 12 residues. The CDR3, as DNA: TGCGCCAGCAGCTTGGGCCCCAATGAGCAGTTCTTC. This encodes CASSLGPNEQFF. Variable domain in full (rest from reference TRBV5-1 and TRBJ2-1): KAGVTQTPRYLIKTRGQQVTLSCSPISGHRSVSWYQQTPGQGLQFLFEYFSETQRNKGNFPGRFSGRQFSNSRSEMNVSTLELGDSALYLCASSLGPNEQFFGPGTRLTVL.

This sequence joins TRBV19 and TRBJ2-3; D uncertain. V gave up 5 bases and J gave up 0 bases, with 9 bases separating them. The CDR3 consists of 14 residues. The V gene's germline CDR1 is LNHDA and CDR2 SQIVND (reference sequence). The CDR3 nucleotides are TGTGCCAGTAGTGCCCGGATGAGCACAGATACGCAGTATTTT. Translating gives CASSARMSTDTQYF.

The chain carries TRBV7-9 and TRBJ2-5; D unclear. Judging by the DNA end, TRBJ2-7 fits better; the J call may be wrong. The CDR3 covers 11 residues. CDR1 and CDR2 (germline): SEHNR, FQNEAQ (reference sequence). DNA of the CDR3: TGTGCCAGCAGCCCCACAGACGAGCAGTACTTC. This translates into CASSPTDEQYF.

A few counts support this clonotype. The chain has TRBV7-2 and TRBJ2-1; TRBD1 is a possible D gene (5 bases). The CDR3 runs 11 residues. Germline values: CDR1 SGHTA, CDR2 FQGNSA. Trimming removed 2 bases at V and 13 bases at J, with 9 bases between. The CDR3 DNA follows: TGTGCCAGCAGCTTAAAGACAGCTCAGTTCTTC. This gives the protein CASSLKTAQFF.

The J gene is TRBJ1-4, the V gene TRBV29-1, with TRBD1 as a possible D gene (5 bases). The CDR3 spans 14 residues. Germline values: CDR1 SQVTM, CDR2 ANQGSEA. CDR3 sequence (DNA): TGCAGTGTCCCCGCGACAGAAGCTAATGAAAAACTGTTTTTT. It codes for CSVPATEANEKLFF.

This clonotype was detected once. This rearrangement joins TRBV20-1 to TRBJ2-7, with 11 positions matching TRBD2. In germline, CDR1 is DFQATT, CDR2 SNEGSKA (reference sequence). The length of the CDR3 is 16 residues. Unmatched junction bases numbered 11, after V lost 0 bases and J lost 7 bases. The CDR3 bases are TGCAGTGCTAGAGATGGGAGGCTAGCGGGGGGTATGGAGCAGTACTTC. It translates to CSARDGRLAGGMEQYF.